Shown below are 21 T cell receptor beta chains from a single sample sequenced in a study of a mutant IDH1 vaccine in newly diagnosed glioma. Using immunoSEQ multiplex PCR, the repertoire was profiled, and TCRdb retains in-frame clones only, with some absent. Of 42,000 or so clones in the sample, around 83% were seen once. The sample's time point: week 35, safety follow-up. Topical imiquimod was applied with each vaccine dose, which held 300 ug of mutant IDH1 20-mer peptide. No antigen is known for these receptors. The sample was PBMCs, taken from a glioma patient whose treatment included an IDH1 peptide vaccine. The receptors here all came from a woman in her fifties or sixties with glioma.

This clone was observed a single time. The genes are TRBV29-1 and TRBJ1-2, with 8 bases matching TRBD1. Germline lookup yields CDR1 SQVTM and CDR2 ANQGSEA. This CDR3 has 13 amino acids. V lost 8 bases to trimming and J lost 8 bases; unmatched junction nucleotides: 13. This chain's CDR3 is CSFAVDRARGYTF. The CDR3, as DNA: TGCAGCTTTGCTGTGGACAGGGCGCGCGGCTACACCTTC. The entire variable domain, with the rest obtained from reference TRBV29-1 and TRBJ1-2, is as follows: SAVISQKPSRDICQRGTSLTIQCQVDSQVTMMFWYRQQPGQSLTLIATANQGSEATYESGFVIDKFPISRPNLTFSTLTVSNMSPEDSSIYLCSFAVDRARGYTFGSGTRLTVV.

V is TRBV29-1 and J is TRBJ2-3, with 8 bases fitting TRBD1. The CDR3 runs 15 residues. J was trimmed by 4 bases and V by 4 bases; bases with no gene match: 10. Looked up from germline, CDR1 is SQVTM and CDR2 is ANQGSEA. The CDR3 coding sequence is TGCAGCGTTGTTTCGGCGGACAGGGAACCAGATACGCAGTATTTT. Translating it yields CSVVSADREPDTQYF.

The rearrangement joins TRBV5-3 to TRBJ1-1; D uncertain. TRBV5-3 is recorded as an ORF, its role being uncertain. CDR3 length: 15 amino acids. Between the trimmed V and J ends, which lost 0 bases and 1 base, there was a span of 10 bases. CDR3 bases: TGTGCCAGAAGCTTGGTCAAGGGTAGGAACACTGAAGCTTTCTTT. This codes for CARSLVKGRNTEAFF.

V usage is TRBV19 and J usage is TRBJ1-5; possible D gene TRBD1, 6 bases. CDR1 is LNHDA and CDR2 is SQIVND in the germline V gene (reference sequence). This CDR3 has 16 residues. V lost 4 bases and J 1 base, leaving 14 bases between the germline ends. CDR3 residues: CASSKTRGISNQPQHF. In DNA form, the CDR3 reads TGTGCCAGTAGTAAAACCAGGGGAATCAGCAATCAGCCCCAGCATTTT. Based on the CDR3 plus reference TRBV19 and TRBJ1-5, the full variable domain is DGGITQSPKYLFRKEGQNVTLSCEQNLNHDAMYWYRQDPGQGLRLIYYSQIVNDFQKGDIAEGYSVSREKKESFPLTVTSAQKNPTAFYLCASSKTRGISNQPQHFGDGTRLSIL.

V usage is TRBV7-3 and J usage is TRBJ1-2, with a weak D call TRBD1 (5 bases). The V end was cut by 3 bases, the J end by 0 bases, with 11 bases between. CDR3 length: 15 amino acids. Germline V gives CDR1 SGHTA, CDR2 FQGTGA. The CDR3 loop is CASSLHRQTNYGYTF. The CDR3, as DNA: TGTGCCAGCAGCTTGCACAGGCAAACTAACTATGGCTACACCTTC.

The CDR3 sequence: CASSFGIGNTIYF. CDR3 in DNA: TGTGCCAGCAGTTTCGGAATTGGAAACACCATATATTTT. The chain employs TRBV25-1 and TRBJ1-3; no reliable D call. The CDR3 spans 13 residues. Germline CDR1 MGHDK, CDR2 SYGVNS. Trimming pared 5 bases from V and 3 bases from J, leaving 8 bases between.

This clone was seen just once. The chain combines TRBV7-2 with TRBJ2-5; 7 bases match TRBD1. V lost 5 bases, J lost 2 bases, and 8 bases stayed unmatched. Germline CDR1 reads SGHTA; CDR2 reads FQGNSA. The CDR3 extends over 15 amino acids. The CDR3: CASSPARDRQETQYF. The CDR3 DNA reads as TGTGCCAGCAGCCCCGCCCGGGACAGACAAGAGACCCAGTACTTC.

V and J are TRBV4-3 and TRBJ1-4; D not resolved. The CDR3 runs to 13 residues. V was trimmed by 0 bases and J by 8 bases, leaving 7 bases between them. CDR1 LGHNA and CDR2 YSLEER come from the germline V gene. The CDR3 here is CASSQDQREKLFF. CDR3 nucleotides: TGCGCCAGCAGCCAAGATCAGCGGGAAAAACTGTTTTTT.

The rearrangement joins TRBV18 to TRBJ1-1; no firm D call. Trimming took 3 bases from V and 8 from J, leaving 13 bases between them. This CDR3 has 13 residues. Germline values: CDR1 KGHSH, CDR2 LQKENI. CDR3 nucleotides: TGTGCCAGCTCACCTTCGTACGGATCCGAAGCTTTCTTT. It translates to CASSPSYGSEAFF.

The chain uses TRBV25-1 and TRBJ2-1, with TRBD2 matching 12 bases. The CDR3 contains 16 residues. V trimming: 5 bases; J trimming: 3 bases; junction bases outside the gene matches: 5. The germline gives CDR1 MGHDK, CDR2 SYGVNS. The CDR3 DNA reads TGTGCCAGCAGTACCCTAGCGGGGGGGGGCTACAATGAGCAGTTCTTC. It translates to CASSTLAGGGYNEQFF. The full variable domain, with the rest looked up from reference TRBV25-1 and TRBJ2-1, is EADIYQTPRYLVIGTGKKITLECSQTMGHDKMYWYQQDPGMELHLIHYSYGVNSTEKGDLSSESTVSRIRTEHFPLTLESARPSHTSQYLCASSTLAGGGYNEQFFGPGTRLTVL.

V and J are TRBV6-5 and TRBJ1-5, with TRBD1 as a possible D gene (6 bases). Trimming pared 8 bases from V and 0 bases from J, leaving 14 bases between. CDR1 is MNHEY and CDR2 is SVGAGI in the germline V gene. The CDR3 covers 15 residues. The CDR3 region has the DNA TGTGCCAGCGGTCTGCGGACAGATAGCAATCAGCCCCAGCATTTT. It translates to CASGLRTDSNQPQHF.

V and J are TRBV4-1 and TRBJ2-1; D possibly corresponds to TRBD2 (7 bases). This CDR3 region has 14 residues. V lost 4 bases, J lost 7 bases, and 14 bases lay in between. Per the germline V gene, CDR1 is MGHRA and CDR2 is YSYEKL. The CDR3 reads CASSLEGGGNEQFF. The CDR3 nucleotides are TGCGCCAGCAGCCTCGAGGGGGGGGGAAATGAGCAGTTCTTC.

The V gene is TRBV19, the J gene TRBJ1-5; perhaps TRBD1 as D (5 bases). Germline loops: CDR1 LNHDA, CDR2 SQIVND (reference sequence). The CDR3 has 16 residues. The germline V and J ends were trimmed by 4 bases and 7 bases, with 20 bases remaining between them. CDR3 nucleotides: TGTGCCAGTAGTACCCCGACACGGGGGGGAGGGCAGCCCCAGCATTTT. This encodes CASSTPTRGGGQPQHF.

J is TRBJ2-3 and V is TRBV5-1; D not certain. In germline, CDR1 is SGHRS, CDR2 YFSETQ. The CDR3 contains 16 residues. The germline V and J ends were trimmed by 6 bases and 0 bases, with 17 bases remaining between them. The CDR3 DNA is TGCGCCAGCATGAGAAGAGTAGGTGCTAGCACAGATACGCAGTATTTT. Its translation is CASMRRVGASTDTQYF. Together with reference TRBV5-1 and TRBJ2-3, the CDR3 gives the full variable domain: KAGVTQTPRYLIKTRGQQVTLSCSPISGHRSVSWYQQTPGQGLQFLFEYFSETQRNKGNFPGRFSGRQFSNSRSEMNVSTLELGDSALYLCASMRRVGASTDTQYFGPGTRLTVL.

The rearrangement joins TRBV6-1 to TRBJ1-2; possible D gene TRBD1, 5 bases. The CDR3 spans 14 residues. The germline V and J ends were trimmed by 4 bases and 8 bases, with 17 bases remaining between them. Germline CDR1 MNHNS, CDR2 SASEGT. The CDR3 sequence is CASSAPPGGGGYTF. CDR3 in DNA: TGTGCCAGCAGTGCCCCTCCCGGGGGGGGAGGCTACACCTTC.

A few counts support this clone. The chain combines TRBV6-1 with TRBJ2-7, with D uncertain. CDR3 length: 14 amino acids. Germline V lookup: CDR1 MNHNS, CDR2 SASEGT. Trimming shortened V by 0 bases and J by 4 bases, and 10 bases separated the two germline ends. The CDR3 loop reads CASSEAGNAYEQYF. The CDR3 DNA sequence: TGTGCCAGCAGTGAAGCAGGGAATGCTTACGAGCAGTACTTC.

CDR3: CATRNEGRGDRVELKAFF. For the CDR3, the DNA is TGTGCCACCAGGAATGAGGGTCGGGGGGACCGCGTTGAACTGAAGGCTTTCTTT. The chain has TRBV15 and TRBJ1-1; possible D gene TRBD1, 5 bases. The CDR3 is 18 amino acids. The germline gives CDR1 LNHNV, CDR2 YYDKDF (reference sequence). Trimming cost V 6 bases and J 11 bases, with 34 bases left between them.

The rearrangement uses TRBV23-1 and TRBJ2-5, with 8 bases matching TRBD2. TRBV23-1 qualifies as an ORF whose function is uncertain. The CDR3 is made up of 13 amino acids. Trimming removed 10 bases from V and 4 bases from J; junction bases left unmatched: 8. Here the CDR3 reads CANTRAGVETQYF. In DNA, the CDR3 is TGCGCCAACACGAGAGCGGGGGTAGAGACCCAGTACTTC.

The chain joins TRBV5-1 to TRBJ1-2; the match to TRBD1 covers 7 bases. The CDR3 covers 13 residues. V was clipped by 1 base and J by 8 bases; unmatched bases: 5. The V gene's germline CDR1 is SGHRS and CDR2 YFSETQ. In nucleotides, the CDR3 is TGCGCCAGCAGCTTGACAGGGGAGAGGGGCTACACCTTC. As protein: CASSLTGERGYTF.

The chain carries TRBV14 and TRBJ2-1; TRBD1 or TRBD2 may be the D gene (5 bases each). Germline V gives CDR1 SGHDN, CDR2 FVKESK. This CDR3 spans 19 amino acids. V was cut by 4 bases and J by 3 bases, with 25 bases left in between. The DNA of the CDR3 is TGTGCCAGCAGCCCGCCGATAGCTGGGGCTAGCAGCCTCTACAATGAGCAGTTCTTC. Its protein is CASSPPIAGASSLYNEQFF.

The V call is TRBV19, the J call TRBJ1-2; 8 bases are shared with TRBD1. Germline V gene lookup returns CDR1 LNHDA and CDR2 SQIVND (reference sequence). The J segment lost 4 bases and the V segment lost 3 bases, leaving 13 bases of the junction unmatched. The CDR3 is 17 amino acids. CDR3 residues: CASSIKAAGGEGYGYTF. The CDR3 DNA reads TGTGCCAGTAGTATTAAAGCCGCAGGGGGCGAGGGCTATGGCTACACCTTC.